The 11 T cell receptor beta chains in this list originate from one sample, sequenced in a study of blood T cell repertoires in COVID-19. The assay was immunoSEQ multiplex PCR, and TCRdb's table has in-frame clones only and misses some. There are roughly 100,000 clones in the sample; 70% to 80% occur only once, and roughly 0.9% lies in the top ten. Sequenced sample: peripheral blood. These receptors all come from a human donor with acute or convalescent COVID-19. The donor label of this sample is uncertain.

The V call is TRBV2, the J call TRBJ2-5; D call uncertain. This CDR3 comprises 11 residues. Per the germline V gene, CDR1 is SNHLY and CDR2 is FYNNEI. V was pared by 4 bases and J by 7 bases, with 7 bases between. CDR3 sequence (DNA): TGTGCCAGCAGTGCTGAGAGGACCCAGTACTTC. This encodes CASSAERTQYF.

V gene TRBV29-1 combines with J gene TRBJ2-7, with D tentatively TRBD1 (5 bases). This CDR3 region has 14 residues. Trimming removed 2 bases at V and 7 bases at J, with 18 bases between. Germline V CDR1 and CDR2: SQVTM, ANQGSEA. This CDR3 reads CSVEKTQQGAEQYF. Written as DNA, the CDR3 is TGCAGCGTTGAAAAAACACAACAAGGGGCTGAGCAGTACTTC.

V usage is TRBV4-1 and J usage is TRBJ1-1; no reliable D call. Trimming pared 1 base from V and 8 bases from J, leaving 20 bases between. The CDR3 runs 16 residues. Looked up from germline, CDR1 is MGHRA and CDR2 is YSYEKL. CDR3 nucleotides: TGCGCCAGCAGCCAAGGCCTTTTTGGGTGGAGACGCGAAGCTTTCTTT. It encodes CASSQGLFGWRREAFF.

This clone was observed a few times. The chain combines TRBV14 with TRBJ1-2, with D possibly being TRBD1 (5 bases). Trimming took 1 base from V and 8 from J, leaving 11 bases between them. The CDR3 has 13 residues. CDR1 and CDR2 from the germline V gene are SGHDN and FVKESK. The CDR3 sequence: CASSQVTYRGYTF. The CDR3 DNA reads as TGTGCCAGCAGCCAAGTTACGTACAGGGGCTACACCTTC.

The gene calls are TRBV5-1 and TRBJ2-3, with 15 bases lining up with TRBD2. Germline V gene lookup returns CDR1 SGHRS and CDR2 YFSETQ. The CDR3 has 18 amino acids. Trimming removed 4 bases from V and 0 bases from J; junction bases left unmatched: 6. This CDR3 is CASSTGTSGGISTDTQYF. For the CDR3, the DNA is TGCGCCAGCAGCACCGGGACTAGCGGGGGGATTAGCACAGATACGCAGTATTTT.

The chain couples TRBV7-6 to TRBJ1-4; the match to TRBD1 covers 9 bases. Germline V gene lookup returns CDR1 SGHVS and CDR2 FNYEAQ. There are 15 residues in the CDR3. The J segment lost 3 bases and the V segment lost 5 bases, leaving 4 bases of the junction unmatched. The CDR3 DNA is TGTGCCAGCAGCCTTGGGACAGGGCCTAATGAAAAACTGTTTTTT. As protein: CASSLGTGPNEKLFF.

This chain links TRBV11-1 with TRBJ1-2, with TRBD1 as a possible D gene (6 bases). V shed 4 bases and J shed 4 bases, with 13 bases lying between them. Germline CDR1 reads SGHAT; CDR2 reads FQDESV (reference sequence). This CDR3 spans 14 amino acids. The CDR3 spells CASSWAGDAYGYTF. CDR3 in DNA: TGTGCCAGCAGCTGGGCAGGGGACGCCTATGGCTACACCTTC.

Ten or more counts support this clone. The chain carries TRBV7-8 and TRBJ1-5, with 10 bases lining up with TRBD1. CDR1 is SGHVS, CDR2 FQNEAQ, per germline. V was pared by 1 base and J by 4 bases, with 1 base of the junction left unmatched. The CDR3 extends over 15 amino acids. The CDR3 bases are TGTGCCAGCAGCTTAGGGACAGGGGGAAATCAGCCCCAGCATTTT. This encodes CASSLGTGGNQPQHF.

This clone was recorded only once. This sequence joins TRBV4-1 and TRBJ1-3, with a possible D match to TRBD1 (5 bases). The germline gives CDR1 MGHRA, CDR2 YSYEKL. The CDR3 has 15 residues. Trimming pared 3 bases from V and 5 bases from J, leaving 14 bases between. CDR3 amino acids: CASSQPGLSRNTIYF. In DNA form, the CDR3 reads TGCGCCAGCAGCCAGCCGGGACTCTCCCGAAACACCATATATTTT.

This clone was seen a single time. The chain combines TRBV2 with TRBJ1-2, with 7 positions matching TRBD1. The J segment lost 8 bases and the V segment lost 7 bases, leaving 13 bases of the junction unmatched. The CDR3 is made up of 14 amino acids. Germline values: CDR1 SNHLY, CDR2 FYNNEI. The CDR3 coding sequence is TGTGCCAGCACCCTAGGGCAGGGGGTCATCGGCTACACCTTC. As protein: CASTLGQGVIGYTF.

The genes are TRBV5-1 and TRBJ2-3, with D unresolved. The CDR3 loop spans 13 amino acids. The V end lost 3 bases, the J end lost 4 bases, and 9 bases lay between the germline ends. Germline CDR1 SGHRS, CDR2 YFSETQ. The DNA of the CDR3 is TGCGCCAGCAGCTATCGAGGCTCAGATACGCAGTATTTT. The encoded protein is CASSYRGSDTQYF.